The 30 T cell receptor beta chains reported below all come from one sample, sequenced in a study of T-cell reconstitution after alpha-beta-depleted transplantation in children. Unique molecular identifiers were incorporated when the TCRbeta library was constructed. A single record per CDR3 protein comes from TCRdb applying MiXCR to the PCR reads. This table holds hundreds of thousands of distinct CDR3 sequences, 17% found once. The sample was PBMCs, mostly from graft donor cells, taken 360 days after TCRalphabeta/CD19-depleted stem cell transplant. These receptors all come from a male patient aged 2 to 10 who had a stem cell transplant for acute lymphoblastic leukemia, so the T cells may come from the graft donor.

The CDR3 sequence is CASSLGTGTYNEQFF. The DNA for the CDR3 is TGTGCCAGCAGCTTAGGGACAGGGACCTACAATGAGCAGTTCTTC. The chain has TRBV7-9 and TRBJ2-1; TRBD1 matches at 8 bases. This CDR3 is 15 amino acids long. Germline V gives CDR1 SEHNR, CDR2 FQNEAQ (reference sequence). The J segment lost 2 bases and the V segment lost 1 base, leaving 1 base of the junction unmatched.

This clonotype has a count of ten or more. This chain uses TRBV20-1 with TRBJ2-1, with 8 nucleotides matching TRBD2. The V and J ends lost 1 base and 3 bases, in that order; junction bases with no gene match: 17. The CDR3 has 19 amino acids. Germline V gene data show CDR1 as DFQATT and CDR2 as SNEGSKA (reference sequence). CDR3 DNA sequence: TGCAGTGCTAGAGTTATGGGGGGCGCAAGTAGCGGGATCTACAATGAGCAGTTCTTC. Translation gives CSARVMGGASSGIYNEQFF.

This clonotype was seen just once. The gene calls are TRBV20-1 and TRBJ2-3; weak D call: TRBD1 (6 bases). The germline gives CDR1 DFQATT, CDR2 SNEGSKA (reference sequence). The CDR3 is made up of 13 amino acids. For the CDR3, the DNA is TGCAGCCCGGGACAAGGGGTCCCAGATACGCAGTATTTT. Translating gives CSPGQGVPDTQYF.

The DNA for the CDR3 is TGCAGCGTTGAAGACAGGGGTCTGAACACTGAAGCTTTCTTT. Its translation is CSVEDRGLNTEAFF. The rearrangement uses TRBV29-1 and TRBJ1-1; D perhaps matches TRBD1 (6 bases). CDR1 is SQVTM, CDR2 ANQGSEA, per germline. Trimming pared 0 bases from V and 0 bases from J, leaving 8 bases between. The CDR3 sequence is 14 residues long.

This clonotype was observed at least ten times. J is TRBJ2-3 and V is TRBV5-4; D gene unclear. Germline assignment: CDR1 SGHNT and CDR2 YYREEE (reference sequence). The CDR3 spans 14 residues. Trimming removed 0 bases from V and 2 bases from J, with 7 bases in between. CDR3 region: CASSLGTATDTQYF. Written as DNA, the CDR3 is TGTGCCAGCAGCTTGGGGACGGCCACAGATACGCAGTATTTT.

In DNA, the CDR3 is TGTGCCAGTAGTAGGGTAACCGGGGAGCTGTTTTTT. Translation gives CASSRVTGELFF. The chain is built from TRBV19 and TRBJ2-2; D is unresolved. Trimming pared 4 bases from V and 5 bases from J, leaving 5 bases between. This CDR3 region has 12 residues. The germline CDR1 and CDR2 sequences are LNHDA and SQIVND (reference sequence).

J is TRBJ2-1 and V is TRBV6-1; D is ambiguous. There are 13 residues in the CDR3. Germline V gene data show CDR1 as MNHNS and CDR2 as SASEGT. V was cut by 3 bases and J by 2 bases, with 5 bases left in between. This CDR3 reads CASSEFTYNEQFF. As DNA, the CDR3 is TGTGCCAGCAGTGAGTTTACCTACAATGAGCAGTTCTTC.

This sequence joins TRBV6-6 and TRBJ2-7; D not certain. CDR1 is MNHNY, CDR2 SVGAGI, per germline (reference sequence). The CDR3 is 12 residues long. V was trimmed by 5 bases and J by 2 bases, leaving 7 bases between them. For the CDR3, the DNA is TGTGCCAGCAGTCCCATGCCCTACGAGCAGTACTTC. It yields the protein CASSPMPYEQYF.

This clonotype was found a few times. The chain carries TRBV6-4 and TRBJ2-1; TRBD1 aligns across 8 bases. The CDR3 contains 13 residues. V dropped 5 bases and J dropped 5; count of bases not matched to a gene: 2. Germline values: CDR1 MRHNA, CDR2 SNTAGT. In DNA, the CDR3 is TGTGCCAGCAGTCAGGGGGCCGACAATGAGCAGTTCTTC. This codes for CASSQGADNEQFF.

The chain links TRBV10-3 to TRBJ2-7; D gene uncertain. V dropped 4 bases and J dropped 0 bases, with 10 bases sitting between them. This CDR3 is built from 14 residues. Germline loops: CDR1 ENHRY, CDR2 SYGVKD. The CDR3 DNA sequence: TGTGCCATCAGTGGGACGGCAGGCTCCTACGAGCAGTACTTC. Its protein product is CAISGTAGSYEQYF.

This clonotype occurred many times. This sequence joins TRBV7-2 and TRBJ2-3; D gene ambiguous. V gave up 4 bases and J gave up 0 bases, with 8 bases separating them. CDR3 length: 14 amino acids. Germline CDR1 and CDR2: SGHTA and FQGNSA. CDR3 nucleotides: TGTGCCAGCAGCTCCCCGGTGAGCACAGATACGCAGTATTTT. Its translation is CASSSPVSTDTQYF.

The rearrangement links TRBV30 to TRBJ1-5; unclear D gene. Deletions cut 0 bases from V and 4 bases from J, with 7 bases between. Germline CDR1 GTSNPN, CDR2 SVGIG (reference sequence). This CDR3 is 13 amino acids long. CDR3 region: CAWSVNDNQPQHF. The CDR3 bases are TGTGCCTGGAGTGTAAATGATAATCAGCCCCAGCATTTT. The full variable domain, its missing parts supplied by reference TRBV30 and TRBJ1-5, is SQTIHQWPATLVQPVGSPLSLECTVEGTSNPNLYWYRQAAGRGLQLLFYSVGIGQISSEVPQNLSASRPQDRQFILSSKKLLLSDSGFYLCAWSVNDNQPQHFGDGTRLSIL.

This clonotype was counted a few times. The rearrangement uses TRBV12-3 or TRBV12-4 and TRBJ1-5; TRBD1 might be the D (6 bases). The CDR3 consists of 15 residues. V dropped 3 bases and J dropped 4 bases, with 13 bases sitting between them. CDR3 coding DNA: TGTGCCAGCAGTTTGGACAGACTGGAAAATCAGCCCCAGCATTTT. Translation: CASSLDRLENQPQHF.

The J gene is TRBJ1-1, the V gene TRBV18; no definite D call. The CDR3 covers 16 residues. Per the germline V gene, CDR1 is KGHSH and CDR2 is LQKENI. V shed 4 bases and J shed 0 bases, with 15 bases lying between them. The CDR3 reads CASSQASVTLNTEAFF. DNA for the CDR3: TGTGCCAGCTCACAGGCATCGGTGACCTTGAACACTGAAGCTTTCTTT.

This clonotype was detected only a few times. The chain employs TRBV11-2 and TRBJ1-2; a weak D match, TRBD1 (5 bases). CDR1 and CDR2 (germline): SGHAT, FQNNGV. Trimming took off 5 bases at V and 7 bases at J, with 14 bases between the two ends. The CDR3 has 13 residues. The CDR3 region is CASSAWGVGGYTF. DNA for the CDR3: TGTGCCAGCAGCGCCTGGGGGGTGGGTGGCTACACCTTC. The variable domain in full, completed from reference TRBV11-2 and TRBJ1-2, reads EAGVAQSPRYKIIEKRQSVAFWCNPISGHATLYWYQQILGQGPKLLIQFQNNGVVDDSQLPKDRFSAERLKGVDSTLKIQPAKLEDSAVYLCASSAWGVGGYTFGSGTRLTVV.

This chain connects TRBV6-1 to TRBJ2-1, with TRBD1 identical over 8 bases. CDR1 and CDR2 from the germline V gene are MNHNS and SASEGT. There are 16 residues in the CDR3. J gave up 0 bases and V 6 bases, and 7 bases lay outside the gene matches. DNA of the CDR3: TGTGCCAGCAGAGAGCAACAGGGGGGCTCCTACAATGAGCAGTTCTTC. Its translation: CASREQQGGSYNEQFF.

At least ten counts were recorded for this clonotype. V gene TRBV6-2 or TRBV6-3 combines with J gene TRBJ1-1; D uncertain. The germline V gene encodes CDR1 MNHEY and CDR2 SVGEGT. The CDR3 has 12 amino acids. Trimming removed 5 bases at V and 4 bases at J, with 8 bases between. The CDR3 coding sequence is TGTGCCAGCAGTAACCGGGGCACTGAAGCTTTCTTT. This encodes CASSNRGTEAFF.

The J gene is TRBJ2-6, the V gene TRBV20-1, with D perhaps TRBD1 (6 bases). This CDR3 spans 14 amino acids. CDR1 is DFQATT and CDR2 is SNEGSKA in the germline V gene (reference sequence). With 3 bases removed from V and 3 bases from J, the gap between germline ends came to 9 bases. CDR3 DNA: TGCAGTGCTAGGTCAGGGGTTGGGGCCAACGTCCTGACTTTC. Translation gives CSARSGVGANVLTF.

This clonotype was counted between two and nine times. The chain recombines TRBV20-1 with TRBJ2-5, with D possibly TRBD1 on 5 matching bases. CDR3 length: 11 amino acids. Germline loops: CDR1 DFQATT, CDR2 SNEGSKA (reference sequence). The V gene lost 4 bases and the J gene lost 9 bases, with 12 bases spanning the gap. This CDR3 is CSATHGAAQYF. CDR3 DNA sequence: TGCAGTGCTACCCATGGGGCGGCCCAGTACTTC.

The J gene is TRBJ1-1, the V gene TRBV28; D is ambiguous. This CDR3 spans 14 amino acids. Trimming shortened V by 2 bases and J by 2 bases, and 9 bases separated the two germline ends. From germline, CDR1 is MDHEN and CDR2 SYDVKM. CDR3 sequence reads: CASSLIDVNTEAFF. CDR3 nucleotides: TGTGCCAGCAGTTTAATCGACGTTAACACTGAAGCTTTCTTT.

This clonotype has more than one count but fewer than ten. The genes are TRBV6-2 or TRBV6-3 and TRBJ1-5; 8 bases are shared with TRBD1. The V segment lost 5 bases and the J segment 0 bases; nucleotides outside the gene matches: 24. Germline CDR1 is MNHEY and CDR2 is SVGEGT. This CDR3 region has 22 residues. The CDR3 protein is CASSPKVSPWTGLLNSNQPQHF. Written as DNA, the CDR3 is TGTGCCAGCAGTCCGAAGGTATCCCCATGGACAGGGCTTTTAAATAGCAATCAGCCCCAGCATTTT.

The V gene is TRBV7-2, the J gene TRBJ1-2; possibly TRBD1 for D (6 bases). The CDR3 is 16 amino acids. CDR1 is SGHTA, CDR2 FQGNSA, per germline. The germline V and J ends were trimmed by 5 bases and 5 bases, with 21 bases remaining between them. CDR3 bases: TGTGCCAGCAGCCCGGGTTCGGGGGCGGGCGAGTATGGCTACACCTTC. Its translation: CASSPGSGAGEYGYTF.

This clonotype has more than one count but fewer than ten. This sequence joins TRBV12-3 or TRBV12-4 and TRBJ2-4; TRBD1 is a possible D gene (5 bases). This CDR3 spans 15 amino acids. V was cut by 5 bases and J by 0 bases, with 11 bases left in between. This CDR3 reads CASSARQLAKNIQYF. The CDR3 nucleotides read TGTGCCAGCAGTGCCCGACAGCTAGCCAAAAACATTCAGTACTTC.

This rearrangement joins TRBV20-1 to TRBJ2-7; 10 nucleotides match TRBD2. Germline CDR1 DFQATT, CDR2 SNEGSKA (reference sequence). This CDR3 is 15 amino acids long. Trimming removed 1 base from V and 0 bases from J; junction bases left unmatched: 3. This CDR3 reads CSARAASGGSYEQYF. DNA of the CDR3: TGCAGTGCTAGAGCGGCTAGCGGGGGCTCCTACGAGCAGTACTTC.

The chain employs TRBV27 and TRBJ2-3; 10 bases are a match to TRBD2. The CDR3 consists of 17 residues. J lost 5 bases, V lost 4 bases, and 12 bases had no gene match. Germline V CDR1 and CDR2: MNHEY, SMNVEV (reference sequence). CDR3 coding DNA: TGTGCCAGCAGTTCCGCCCAGAGCGGGAGGGCCGGAGATACGCAGTATTTT. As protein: CASSSAQSGRAGDTQYF.

CDR3 sequence (DNA): TGCAGCGTTGAAGAAAGAGAGCCCGGATTCTATGGCTACACCTTC. Its protein is CSVEEREPGFYGYTF. This sequence joins TRBV29-1 and TRBJ1-2; no clear D. Looked up from germline, CDR1 is SQVTM and CDR2 is ANQGSEA. V dropped 0 bases and J dropped 4 bases, with 15 bases sitting between them. The CDR3 is 15 residues long.

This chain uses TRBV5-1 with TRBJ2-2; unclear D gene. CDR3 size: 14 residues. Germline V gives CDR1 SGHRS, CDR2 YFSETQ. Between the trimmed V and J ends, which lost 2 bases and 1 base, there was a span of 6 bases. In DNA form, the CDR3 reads TGCGCCAGCAGCTTTGCGATGAACACCGGGGAGCTGTTTTTT. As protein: CASSFAMNTGELFF.

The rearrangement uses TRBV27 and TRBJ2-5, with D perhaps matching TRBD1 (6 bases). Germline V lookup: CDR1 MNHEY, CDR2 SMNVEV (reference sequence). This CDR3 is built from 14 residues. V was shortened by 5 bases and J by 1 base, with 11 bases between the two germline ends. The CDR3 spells CASSLLDSQETQYF. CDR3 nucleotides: TGTGCCAGCAGTCTCCTGGACAGCCAAGAGACCCAGTACTTC.

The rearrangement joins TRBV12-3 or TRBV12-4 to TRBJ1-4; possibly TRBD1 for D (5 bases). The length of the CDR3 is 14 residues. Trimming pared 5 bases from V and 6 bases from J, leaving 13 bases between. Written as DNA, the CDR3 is TGTGCCAGCAGTCGACTCTCAGGGCATGAAAAACTGTTTTTT. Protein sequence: CASSRLSGHEKLFF.

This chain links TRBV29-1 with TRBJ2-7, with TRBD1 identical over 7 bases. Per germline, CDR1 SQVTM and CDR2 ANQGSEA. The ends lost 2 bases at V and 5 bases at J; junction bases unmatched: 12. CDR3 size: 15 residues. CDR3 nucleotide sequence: TGCAGCGTTGAACAGGGACAGCAAGGACCTAACGAGCAGTACTTC. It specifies CSVEQGQQGPNEQYF.